Below, 9 T cell receptor beta chains from the same sample are listed, as sequenced in a study of blood T cells in healthy people across ages. A J-beta primer mix and a sample-barcoded 5' primer were used in a second PCR of about 7 to 11 cycles. TCRdb processed the 5' RACE reads anew with MiXCR; each CDR3 protein has one entry. The sample has some 1.8 million distinct CDR3 sequences, about two fifths seen once; the top ten hold under 30%. Material: blood. These receptors were obtained from a human donor in good health.

This clonotype has ten or more counts. The chain uses TRBV28 and TRBJ2-7; no definite D call. V was trimmed by 5 bases and J by 5 bases, leaving 10 bases between them. Germline V gene data show CDR1 as MDHEN and CDR2 as SYDVKM. The CDR3 spans 12 residues. The CDR3 sequence is CASSRMRNEQYF. DNA of the CDR3: TGTGCCAGCAGTCGTATGCGGAACGAGCAGTACTTC.

This rearrangement joins TRBV20-1 to TRBJ2-4, with D possibly being TRBD2 (7 bases). The end of the DNA fits TRBJ2-5 better, so the J call may be wrong. Germline lookup yields CDR1 DFQATT and CDR2 SNEGSKA (reference sequence). This CDR3 has 12 residues. The CDR3: CSASFGGQTQYF. The CDR3 nucleotides are TGCAGTGCTAGTTTCGGGGGGCAGACCCAGTACTTC.

This clonotype was detected only a few times. The rearrangement uses TRBV12-3 or TRBV12-4 and TRBJ2-5, with D tentatively TRBD2 (5 bases). V shed 7 bases and J shed 5 bases, with 14 bases lying between them. This CDR3 has 13 residues. DNA for the CDR3: TGTGCCAGCATTCTCGGGTCGGGGGAGACCCAGTACTTC. It yields the protein CASILGSGETQYF.

J is TRBJ2-5 and V is TRBV12-3 or TRBV12-4; tentative D call: TRBD1 (6 bases). The CDR3 runs 16 residues. Trimming pared 5 bases from V and 6 bases from J, leaving 22 bases between. The CDR3 protein is CASSLQTQGNEKTQYF. CDR3 sequence (DNA): TGTGCCAGCAGTCTCCAGACCCAGGGGAATGAAAAGACCCAGTACTTC.

V is TRBV7-6 and J is TRBJ2-7; D perhaps matches TRBD2 (6 bases). V was shortened by 4 bases and J by 6 bases, with 16 bases between the two germline ends. CDR3 size: 14 residues. Germline-derived CDR1 and CDR2 are SGHVS and FNYEAQ. CDR3 protein: CASSSSQTSPEQYF. In DNA form, the CDR3 reads TGTGCCAGCAGCTCATCGCAAACTAGCCCCGAGCAGTACTTC.

This clonotype was detected only a few times. No DNA is shown, since the ends of the CDR3 on it are uncertain; the CDR3 is the one TCRdb lists. The chain joins TRBV21-1 to TRBJ1-2; the table gives TRBD1 as D, unverified against the DNA. TRBV21-1 is designated a pseudogene. The CDR3 region is 12 residues in length, termini included. CDR3 sequence reads: CASRGGDYGCTF.

A few counts support this clonotype. The chain employs TRBV20-1 and TRBJ1-5, with TRBD1 matching over 10 bases. This CDR3 contains 15 residues. Germline CDR1 is DFQATT and CDR2 is SNEGSKA (reference sequence). Trimming removed 2 bases from V and 6 bases from J; junction bases left unmatched: 7. The DNA for the CDR3 is TGCAGTGCTAGAAGTAGGACAGGGGGTAGTCAGCCCCAGCATTTT. It yields the protein CSARSRTGGSQPQHF.

With regard to this clonotype: At one boundary the junction diverges from the germline segment, which might be a read error. The chain has TRBV20-1 and TRBJ1-2; D unresolved. The CDR3 has 11 amino acids. Looked up from germline, CDR1 is DFQATT and CDR2 is SNEGSKA (reference sequence). The CDR3 nucleotides are TGCAGTGCCAGGACCTTCTATGACTACACCTTC. Its translation is CSARTFYDYTF.

The chain links TRBV12-5 to TRBJ1-6; 9 bases fit TRBD1. J was trimmed by 6 bases and V by 6 bases; bases with no gene match: 12. The CDR3 runs to 17 residues. Germline-derived CDR1 and CDR2 are LGHNT and FRNRAP. CDR3 sequence: CASGHRDRVESNSPLHF. The CDR3 DNA reads as TGTGCTAGTGGCCACCGGGACAGGGTGGAATCTAATTCACCCCTCCACTTT.